This is a list of T cell receptor beta chains from one sample in a study of blood T cell repertoires in COVID-19. Clones were sequenced by immunoSEQ multiplex PCR, and TCRdb holds only the in-frame ones, with some missing. The repertoire has fewer than 250,000 clones, over 75% of them found once; the top ten carry 12%. The material sequenced was peripheral blood. Receptor source: a woman in her 50s with acute or convalescent COVID-19. Both conserved end residues are trimmed from each CDR3.

J gene | V gene | CDR3 protein
TRBJ1-6 | TRBV19 | ASSLRQGNSPLH
TRBJ2-7 | TRBV5-1 | ASSLEWGRSPSAYEQY
TRBJ2-4 | TRBV24-1 | ATSDFGQGGMGIQY
TRBJ1-3 | TRBV30 | AWSLTTGSGNTIY
TRBJ2-7 | TRBV5-6 | ASSFRTGDEQY
TRBJ1-3 | TRBV19 | ASSFGQGFGNTIY
TRBJ2-1 | TRBV18 | ASRGTDYNEQF
TRBJ2-7 | TRBV30 | AWSPGQGYEQY
TRBJ1-1 | TRBV18 | ASSSDRVNTEAF
TRBJ1-5 | TRBV30 | AWSEKGGDNQPQH
TRBJ2-2 | TRBV11-2 | ASSAPLGDAGTGELF
TRBJ2-3 | TRBV19 | ATKSGRAGTDTQY
TRBJ2-1 | TRBV2 | ASSWTSGSRGEQF
TRBJ1-2 | TRBV7-2 | ASSLAVLGQLHT
TRBJ1-6 | TRBV30 | AWSVVTGFVSPLH
TRBJ1-1 | TRBV19 | ASSYAGGTEAF
TRBJ1-1 | TRBV5-5 | ASSFQVRGYTEAF
TRBJ1-4 | TRBV6-6 | ASSYDGAKTH
TRBJ2-3 | TRBV7-2 | ASSLSRGGVADTQY
TRBJ1-6 | TRBV2 | ASSEGDGRNSPLH
TRBJ2-7 | TRBV6-2/TRBV6-3 | ASSYRLPSLAYEQY
TRBJ2-5 | TRBV18 | ASSPPGSGETQY
TRBJ2-1 | TRBV5-1 | ASSLGGTSGVYNEQF
TRBJ1-5 | TRBV19 | ASSIRTDNQPQH
TRBJ1-5 | TRBV10-2 | ASSLPGIGSGGNQPQH
TRBJ2-1 | TRBV5-4 | ASSISGTGYNEQF
TRBJ2-6 | TRBV5-6 | ASSLEAYASGANVLT
TRBJ1-1 | TRBV3-1/TRBV3-2 | ASSYYRAEAF
TRBJ1-6 | TRBV28 | ASTSNNDRNSPLH
TRBJ2-1 | TRBV28 | ASSIAGGTYNEQF
TRBJ2-6 | TRBV19 | ASIFRDSHSGANVLT
TRBJ1-6 | TRBV24-1 | ATSDARRGPSSYNSPLH
TRBJ2-3 | TRBV5-1 | ASSLGVGDTDTQY
TRBJ2-7 | TRBV28 | ASRKTGVYEQY
TRBJ1-6 | TRBV7-8 | ASSLIRGSPLH
TRBJ1-1 | TRBV15 | ATSRWGGGDTEAF
TRBJ1-2 | TRBV18 | ASSGQTDYGYT
TRBJ1-5 | TRBV5-5 | ASSSSGAGNQPQH
TRBJ2-2 | TRBV19 | ASSMTGSYTGELF
TRBJ2-3 | TRBV28 | ASSFSGLAEDTQY
TRBJ1-5 | TRBV5-8 | ASSLGQSFNQPQH
TRBJ2-7 | TRBV7-2 | ASSSGVRLTLREQY
TRBJ2-7 | TRBV3-1/TRBV3-2 | ASSQETGSYEQY
TRBJ2-7 | TRBV5-4 | ASSLPAGGKYEQY
TRBJ2-7 | TRBV19 | ASSRTGGFSYEQY
TRBJ2-7 | TRBV30 | AWSVPEVTYEQY
TRBJ1-4 | TRBV5-5 | ASSPGGDEKLF
TRBJ1-5 | TRBV2 | ASSRQGINQPQH
TRBJ1-4 | TRBV25-1 | ASSGDRGWGKLF
TRBJ1-6 | TRBV3-1/TRBV3-2 | ASSLQGGQGNSPLH
TRBJ1-2 | TRBV27 | ASSFGGGGLGGYT
TRBJ2-3 | TRBV7-9 | ASSPSSSGSIDTQY
TRBJ1-4 | TRBV28 | ASSVTGRFLF
TRBJ2-7 | TRBV5-4 | ASSPSRQGVNEQY
TRBJ2-5 | TRBV5-4 | ASSFAGGQRTQY
TRBJ1-1 | TRBV25-1 | ASSDTGATEAF